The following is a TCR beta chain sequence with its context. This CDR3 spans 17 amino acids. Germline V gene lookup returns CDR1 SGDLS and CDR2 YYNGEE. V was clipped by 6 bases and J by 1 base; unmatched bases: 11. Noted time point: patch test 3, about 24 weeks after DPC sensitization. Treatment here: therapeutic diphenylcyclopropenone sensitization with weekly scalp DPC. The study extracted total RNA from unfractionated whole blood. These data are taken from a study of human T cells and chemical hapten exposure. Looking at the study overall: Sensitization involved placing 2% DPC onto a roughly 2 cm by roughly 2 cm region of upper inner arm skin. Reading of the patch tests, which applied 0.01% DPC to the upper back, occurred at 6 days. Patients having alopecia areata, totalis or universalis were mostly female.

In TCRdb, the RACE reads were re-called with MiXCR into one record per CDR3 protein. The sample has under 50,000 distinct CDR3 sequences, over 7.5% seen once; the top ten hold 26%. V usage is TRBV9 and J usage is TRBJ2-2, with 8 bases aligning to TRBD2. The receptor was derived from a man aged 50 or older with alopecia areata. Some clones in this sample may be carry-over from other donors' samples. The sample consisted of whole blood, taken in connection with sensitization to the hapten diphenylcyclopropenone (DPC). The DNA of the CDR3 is TGTGCCAGCACAGGGATGGAAAGCGGGGGGAACACCGGGGAGCTGTTTTTT. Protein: CASTGMESGGNTGELFF.